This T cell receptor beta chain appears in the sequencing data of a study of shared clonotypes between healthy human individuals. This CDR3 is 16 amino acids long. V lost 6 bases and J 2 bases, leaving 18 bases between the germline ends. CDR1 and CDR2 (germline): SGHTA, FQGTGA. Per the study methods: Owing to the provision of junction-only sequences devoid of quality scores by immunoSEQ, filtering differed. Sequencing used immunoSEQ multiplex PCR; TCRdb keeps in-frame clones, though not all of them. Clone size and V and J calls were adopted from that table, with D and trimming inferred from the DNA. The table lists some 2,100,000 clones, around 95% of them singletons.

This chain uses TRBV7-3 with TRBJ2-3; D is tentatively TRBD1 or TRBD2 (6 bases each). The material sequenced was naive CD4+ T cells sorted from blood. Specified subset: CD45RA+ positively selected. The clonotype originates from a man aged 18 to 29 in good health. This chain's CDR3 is CASSLSSGANTDTQYF. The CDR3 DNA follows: TGTGCCAGCAGTTTGAGTTCGGGGGCTAACACAGATACGCAGTATTTT. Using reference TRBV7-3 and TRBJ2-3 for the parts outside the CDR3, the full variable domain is GAGVSQTPSNKVTEKGKYVELRCDPISGHTALYWYRQSLGQGPEFLIYFQGTGAADDSGLPNDRFFAVRPEGSVSTLKIQRTERGDSAVYLCASSLSSGANTDTQYFGPGTRLTVL.